This T cell receptor (beta chain) was captured by sequencing in a study of T cells in Graves' hyperthyroidism and ophthalmopathy. Turning to the study itself: Upon initial diagnosis and before any treatment, peripheral blood was collected.

Amplification of TCR beta CDR3 regions was performed using RNA transcripts as template. The study used the HTBI primer set for a first-round RT-PCR of the TCR CDR3. TCRdb used MiXCR to reprocess the multiplex PCR reads, holding one entry per CDR3 protein. The sample consists of about 740,000 distinct CDR3 sequences, 12% to 15% of them appearing once. CDR1 is SGHDN and CDR2 is FVKESK in the germline V gene. With 3 bases removed from V and 0 bases from J, the gap between germline ends came to 16 bases. This CDR3 region has 17 residues. Patients counted as stable if ophthalmopathy did not develop within 18 months. Exclusion of a patient resulted from uncontrolled infection, other autoimmune disease, pregnancy or lactation. The authors took PBMCs from 10 ml fresh peripheral blood.

Specimen: blood. The receptor comes from a woman aged 18-29 years with Graves' hyperthyroidism. This chain uses TRBV14 with TRBJ2-3; D is uncertain. The CDR3 DNA is TGTGCCAGCAGCCATACCACCTCGACTGGAAGCACAGATACGCAGTATTTT. This translates into CASSHTTSTGSTDTQYF. The whole variable domain, filled in from reference TRBV14 and TRBJ2-3, reads EAGVTQFPSHSVIEKGQTVTLRCDPISGHDNLYWYRRVMGKEIKFLLHFVKESKQDESGMPNNRFLAERTGGTYSTLKVQPAELEDSGVYFCASSHTTSTGSTDTQYFGPGTRLTVL.